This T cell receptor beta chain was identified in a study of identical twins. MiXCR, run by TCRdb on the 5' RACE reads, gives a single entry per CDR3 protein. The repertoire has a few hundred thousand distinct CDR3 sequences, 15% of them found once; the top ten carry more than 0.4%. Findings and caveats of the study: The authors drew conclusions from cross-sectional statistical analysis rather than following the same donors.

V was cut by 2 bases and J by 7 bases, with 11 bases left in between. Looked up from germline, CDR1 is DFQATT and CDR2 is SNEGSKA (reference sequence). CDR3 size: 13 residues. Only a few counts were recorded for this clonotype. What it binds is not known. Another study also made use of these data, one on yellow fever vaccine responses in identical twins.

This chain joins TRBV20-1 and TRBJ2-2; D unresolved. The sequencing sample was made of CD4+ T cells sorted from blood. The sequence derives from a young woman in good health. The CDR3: CSARPFPGGELFF. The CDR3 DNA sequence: TGCAGTGCTAGACCCTTCCCCGGCGGGGAGCTGTTTTTT.